This T cell receptor (beta chain) was recorded in a study of blood T cell repertoires in COVID-19. The assay was immunoSEQ multiplex PCR, and TCRdb's table has in-frame clones only and misses some. The table shows a few hundred thousand clones, with 80% to 90% occurring only once. V was shortened by 1 base and J by 4 bases, with 10 bases between the two germline ends. CDR1 is LGHNA and CDR2 is YNFKEQ in the germline V gene. This CDR3 has 14 amino acids. The V gene is TRBV4-2, the J gene TRBJ1-1; D unresolved. The receptor comes from a man aged 25 to 40 with active or convalescent COVID-19. The specimen sequenced was peripheral blood. CDR3: CASSQGISGTEAFF. The CDR3 DNA follows: TGTGCCAGCAGCCAAGGGATATCGGGCACTGAAGCTTTCTTT.